These T cell receptor beta chains were read from a single sample in a study of cytomegalovirus exposure and HLA in healthy donors. Only in-frame clones appear in the TCRdb table, and some are missing; sequencing was by immunoSEQ multiplex PCR. The table records some 250,000 clones, around 87% of them present only once. The sequencing sample was made of PBMCs. These receptors all come from a woman between 18 and 29 years old in good health and CMV-seronegative. Each CDR3 is given with its conserved first and last residue. The D gene is left open where the match is weak. Part of the rows lack a size; the others show once, few, many or a class for expanded clones.

J gene: TRBJ1-5
clone size: once
V gene: TRBV28
D gene: TRBD1
CDR3 protein: CASSHETGVNQPQHF
CDR3 DNA: TGTGCCAGCAGCCATGAAACAGGGGTTAATCAGCCCCAGCATTTT

J gene: TRBJ2-1
clone size: -
V gene: TRBV28
D gene: -
CDR3 protein: CASSLPWEGGNEQFF
CDR3 DNA: TGTGCCAGCAGTTTACCCTGGGAGGGGGGCAATGAGCAGTTCTTC

J gene: TRBJ2-7
clone size: few
V gene: TRBV2
D gene: -
CDR3 protein: CASSGGGTYEQYF
CDR3 DNA: TGTGCCAGCAGTGGTGGCGGGACTTACGAGCAGTACTTC

J gene: TRBJ1-5
clone size: once
V gene: TRBV9
D gene: TRBD1
CDR3 protein: CASSRTGDSNQPQHF
CDR3 DNA: TGTGCCAGCAGCAGGACAGGGGATAGCAATCAGCCCCAGCATTTT

J gene: TRBJ2-4
clone size: -
V gene: TRBV4-2
D gene: TRBD1
CDR3 protein: CASSPLTGAPKNIQYF
CDR3 DNA: TGTGCCAGCAGCCCCCTGACAGGGGCCCCCAAAAACATTCAGTACTTC

J gene: TRBJ2-2
clone size: -
V gene: TRBV6-5
D gene: TRBD1
CDR3 protein: CASSSGQGNTGELFF
CDR3 DNA: TGTGCCAGCAGTTCGGGACAGGGGAACACCGGGGAGCTGTTTTTT

J gene: TRBJ2-2
clone size: -
V gene: TRBV5-1
D gene: TRBD2
CDR3 protein: CASNLAGHTGELFF
CDR3 DNA: TGCGCCAGCAATCTAGCGGGCCACACCGGGGAGCTGTTTTTT

J gene: TRBJ2-5
clone size: few
V gene: TRBV9
D gene: -
CDR3 protein: CASSVAPGQETQYF
CDR3 DNA: TGTGCCAGCAGCGTAGCTCCAGGACAAGAGACCCAGTACTTC

J gene: TRBJ1-1
clone size: -
V gene: TRBV4-2
D gene: -
CDR3 protein: CASSQDGGWTEAFF
CDR3 DNA: TGTGCCAGCAGCCAAGATGGCGGGTGGACTGAAGCTTTCTTT

J gene: TRBJ2-2
clone size: -
V gene: TRBV28
D gene: -
CDR3 protein: CASSQRKGKSTGELFF
CDR3 DNA: TGTGCCAGCAGCCAACGTAAGGGGAAGAGCACCGGGGAGCTGTTTTTT

J gene: TRBJ1-2
clone size: once
V gene: TRBV7-9
D gene: -
CDR3 protein: CASSLVRYGYTF
CDR3 DNA: TGTGCCAGCAGCTTAGTCCGCTATGGCTACACCTTC

J gene: TRBJ2-2
clone size: -
V gene: TRBV12-5
D gene: -
CDR3 protein: CASGLRPNSRNTGELFF
CDR3 DNA: TGTGCTAGTGGTTTGCGCCCAAATAGTAGGAACACCGGGGAGCTGTTTTTT

J gene: TRBJ1-1
clone size: -
V gene: TRBV11-2
D gene: -
CDR3 protein: CASSALTLRDSPQNTEAFF
CDR3 DNA: TGTGCCAGCAGCGCCCTCACCCTAAGAGACAGTCCCCAAAACACTGAAGCTTTCTTT

J gene: TRBJ1-6
clone size: -
V gene: TRBV19
D gene: -
CDR3 protein: CASSGGRRSSYNSPLHF
CDR3 DNA: TGTGCCAGTAGTGGGGGCAGGCGAAGCTCCTATAATTCACCCCTCCACTTT

J gene: TRBJ2-5
clone size: -
V gene: TRBV5-4
D gene: TRBD2
CDR3 protein: CASHERGGQTQYF
CDR3 DNA: TGTGCCAGCCATGAGCGGGGGGGCCAGACCCAGTACTTC

J gene: TRBJ1-1
clone size: -
V gene: TRBV2
D gene: -
CDR3 protein: CASSVRGGTEAFF
CDR3 DNA: TGTGCCAGCAGTGTGAGGGGGGGCACTGAAGCTTTCTTT

J gene: TRBJ1-1
clone size: -
V gene: TRBV5-5
D gene: -
CDR3 protein: CASSLTSGNTEAFF
CDR3 DNA: TGTGCCAGCAGTCTGACATCCGGAAATACTGAAGCTTTCTTT

J gene: TRBJ2-7
clone size: -
V gene: TRBV6-1
D gene: TRBD1
CDR3 protein: CASSTRDRSYEQYF
CDR3 DNA: TGTGCCAGCAGTACCCGGGACAGGTCCTACGAGCAGTACTTC